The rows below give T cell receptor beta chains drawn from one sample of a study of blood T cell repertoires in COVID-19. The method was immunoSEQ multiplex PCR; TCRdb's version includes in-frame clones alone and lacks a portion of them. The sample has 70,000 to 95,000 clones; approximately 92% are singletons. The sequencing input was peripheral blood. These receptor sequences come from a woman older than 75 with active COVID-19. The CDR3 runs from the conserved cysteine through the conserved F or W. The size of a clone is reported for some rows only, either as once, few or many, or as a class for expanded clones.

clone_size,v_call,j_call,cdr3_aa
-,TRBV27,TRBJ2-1,CASSSRLAGYNEQFF
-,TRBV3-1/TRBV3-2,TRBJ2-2,CASSPYGGGSGGELFF
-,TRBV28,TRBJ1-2,CASSLVQGGGYTF
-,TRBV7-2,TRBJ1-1,CASSTRQGGTEAFF
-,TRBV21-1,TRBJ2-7,CASSTSEWTFFYEQYF
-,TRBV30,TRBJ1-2,CAWSIDRGDAGTF
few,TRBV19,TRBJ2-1,CASSLPGLAGAGNEQFF
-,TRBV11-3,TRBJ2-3,CASSQDRGPTDTQYF
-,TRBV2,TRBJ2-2,CASSEDSGANTGELFF
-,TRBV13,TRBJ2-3,CASSSGLRRDTQYF
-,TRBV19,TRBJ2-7,CASGLRTGGEQYF
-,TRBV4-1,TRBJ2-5,CASSQVGQGVETQYF
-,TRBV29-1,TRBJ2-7,CSVEDPSGARYEQYF
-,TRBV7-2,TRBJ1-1,CASSRTGRNTEAFF
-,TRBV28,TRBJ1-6,CASGWTGYSPLHF
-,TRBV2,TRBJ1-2,CASSLLGVDYGYTF
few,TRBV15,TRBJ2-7,CATSSHDREGLYEQYF
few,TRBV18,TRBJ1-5,CASSQAISRQPQHF
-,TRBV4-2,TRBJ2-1,CASSQEGTSGSDEQFF
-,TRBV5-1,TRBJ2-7,CASSLGLAGGNYEQYF
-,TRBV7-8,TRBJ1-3,CASSPLGQGSGNTIYF
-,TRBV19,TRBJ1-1,CASSIPQGGKAFF
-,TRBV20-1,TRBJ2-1,CSASSQGLAGGFNEQFF
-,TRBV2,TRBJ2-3,CASREDSITDTQYF
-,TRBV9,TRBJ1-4,CASSRRNTNEKLFF
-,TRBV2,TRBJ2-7,CASSSLGLEGIYEQYF
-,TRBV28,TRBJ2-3,CASRQTSDSTDTQYF
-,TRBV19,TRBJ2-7,CASSNTPFLRQGGEQYF
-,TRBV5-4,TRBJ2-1,CASSPGGRAGNEQFF
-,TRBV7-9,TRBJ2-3,CASSYSRGTDTQYF
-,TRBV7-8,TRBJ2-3,CASSMHGRPSADTQYF
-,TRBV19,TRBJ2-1,CASSIGLAASEQFF
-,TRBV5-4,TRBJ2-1,CASSGSWTSGYNEQFF
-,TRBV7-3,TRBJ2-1,CASSFGVGSYNEQFF
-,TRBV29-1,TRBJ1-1,CSVVAGDRTEAFF
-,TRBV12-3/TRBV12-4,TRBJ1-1,CASSLTGNTEAFF
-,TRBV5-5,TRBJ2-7,CASSSGYEQYF
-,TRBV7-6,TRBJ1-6,CASSAWDRGVPPLHF
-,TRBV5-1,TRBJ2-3,CASSSTGFDTDTQYF
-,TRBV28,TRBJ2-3,CASSARTSGRAGTDTQYF
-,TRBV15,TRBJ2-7,CATSREVAESSYEQYF
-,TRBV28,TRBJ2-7,CASTLLTGPKEQYF
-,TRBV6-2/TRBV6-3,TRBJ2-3,CASSYPRGAGLTDTQYF
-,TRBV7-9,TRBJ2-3,CASSLGVGEGTDTQYF
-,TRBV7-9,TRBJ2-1,CASSLPSGSSYNEQFF
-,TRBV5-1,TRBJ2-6,CASSLDTHNTGANVLTF
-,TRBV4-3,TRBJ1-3,CASSLDLGRSGNTIYF
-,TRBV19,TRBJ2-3,CASGGGTSGKDTQYF